Below, one T cell receptor (beta chain) is given with its context. Assignments of participants to cohorts depended upon their own reported clinical history. The recovered donors of Cohort 3 showed two negative PCRs, clearance, or symptom resolution. These data belong to a study of blood T cell repertoires in COVID-19. Background on the study: Researchers got acute and convalescent COVID-19 samples from the United States, Italy and Spain.

CDR3 length: 13 amino acids. V lost 4 bases and J 4 bases, leaving 10 bases between the germline ends. The method was immunoSEQ multiplex PCR; TCRdb's version includes in-frame clones alone and lacks a portion of them. The data contain more than 300,000 clones, more than 85% of them singletons. Sequencing was carried out using PBMCs or T cells enriched from blood (not recorded which). The chain joins TRBV12-3 or TRBV12-4 to TRBJ1-1; D ambiguous. This sequence was found in a woman aged 25-40 years who had recovered from COVID-19. The CDR3 is CASSSREGTEAFF. In nucleotides, the CDR3 is TGTGCCAGCAGTTCAAGGGAGGGCACTGAAGCTTTCTTT.